The 17 T cell receptor beta chains in this list originate from one sample, sequenced in a study of T cell clusters in autoimmune cytopenias. TRB amplification used approximately 0.25 ug of peripheral blood genomic DNA. TRB rearrangements were amplified by touch-down multiplex PCR with mixed TRB-A/B primers. After re-calling the multiplex PCR reads, TCRdb lists one entry per CDR3 protein, DNA absent. The listing contains thousands of distinct CDR3 sequences. The sequenced sample consisted of peripheral blood. These TCRs come from a human donor with an autoimmune cytopenia or autoimmune hepatitis (not recorded which).

In terms of frequency, this clonotype is medium-sized. This chain connects TRBV5-4 to TRBJ2-3; TCRdb selects TRBD1, and the lack of DNA leaves this call unchecked. Germline CDR1 is SGHNT and CDR2 is YYREEE (reference sequence). There are 15 residues in the CDR3. This CDR3 reads CASSRAGLSTDTQYF.

This clonotype is deemed medium-sized by its frequency. This chain uses TRBV15 with TRBJ2-5; TCRdb calls TRBD1, which cannot be checked without DNA. The CDR3 has 16 residues. CDR1 is LNHNV, CDR2 YYDKDF, per germline (reference sequence). The CDR3 sequence: CATSREAGAYQETQYF.

The CDR3 sequence is CASSLVQGAYVNTEAFF. The chain links TRBV5-6 to TRBJ1-1; the TRBD1 assignment by TCRdb is unverifiable without DNA. Germline V gene sequence: CDR1 SGHDT, CDR2 YYEEEE. The CDR3 totals 17 residues.

Judged by frequency, this clonotype is medium-sized. The chain employs TRBV6-2 or TRBV6-3 and TRBJ2-1; TCRdb designates TRBD2, a call that cannot be tested without DNA. Germline values: CDR1 MNHEY, CDR2 SVGEGT. CDR3 length: 12 amino acids. This CDR3 is CASSYSRALQFF.

Judged by frequency, this clonotype is medium-sized. The V gene is TRBV19, the J gene TRBJ1-1. CDR1 is LNHDA, CDR2 SQIVND, per germline (reference sequence). The CDR3 totals 13 residues. CDR3 residues: CASSIARNSEAFF.

By frequency, this clonotype registers medium-sized (0.01 to 0.1%). V is TRBV30 and J is TRBJ2-7; TCRdb gives TRBD1 as the D gene, but with no DNA this cannot be confirmed. In germline, CDR1 is GTSNPN, CDR2 SVGIG (reference sequence). CDR3 length: 12 amino acids. The chain's CDR3 is CALTREHNEQYF.

This clonotype is deemed medium-sized by its frequency. The gene calls are TRBV6-1 and TRBJ1-2; TCRdb gives TRBD1 as the D gene, but with no DNA this cannot be confirmed. Germline CDR1 is MNHNS and CDR2 is SASEGT. This CDR3 region has 14 residues. Here the CDR3 reads CASRLRDRRYGYTF.

This rearrangement joins TRBV9 to TRBJ1-1; TCRdb designates TRBD1, a call that cannot be tested without DNA. The CDR3 spans 14 residues. CDR1 is SGDLS and CDR2 is YYNGEE in the germline V gene. The CDR3 loop is CASNPTDFNTEAFF.

In terms of frequency, this clonotype is medium-sized. This sequence joins TRBV6-5 and TRBJ1-2. The CDR3 is 13 residues long. In germline, CDR1 is MNHEY, CDR2 SVGAGI. The CDR3 loop reads CASSYGINYGYTF.

This clonotype shows up as medium-sized by frequency. CDR3 sequence reads: CATKYGDGYGYTF. The V gene is TRBV6-2 or TRBV6-3, the J gene TRBJ1-2. This CDR3 has 13 amino acids. The germline V gene has CDR1 MNHEY and CDR2 SVGEGT.

By frequency, this clonotype is medium-sized. The rearrangement joins TRBV19 to TRBJ1-2. Germline V lookup: CDR1 LNHDA, CDR2 SQIVND (reference sequence). The CDR3 runs 12 residues. The CDR3 here is CASTSGRYGYTF.

Measured by frequency, this clonotype is medium-sized (0.01 to 0.1%). The rearrangement links TRBV15 to TRBJ1-1. CDR1 LNHNV and CDR2 YYDKDF come from the germline V gene (reference sequence). The CDR3 runs 16 residues. CDR3 amino acids: CATSPAGGRVNTEAFF. Drawing the rest from reference TRBV15 and TRBJ1-1, the complete variable domain is DAMVIQNPRYQVTQFGKPVTLSCSQTLNHNVMYWYQQKSSQAPKLLFHYYDKDFNNEADTPDNFQSRRPNTSFCFLDIRSPGLGDTAMYLCATSPAGGRVNTEAFFGQGTRLTVV.

Measured by frequency, this clonotype is medium-sized. The chain recombines TRBV27 with TRBJ1-5; as DNA is missing, the TRBD1 call by TCRdb cannot be tested. CDR3 length: 13 residues. Germline V gene lookup returns CDR1 MNHEY and CDR2 SMNVEV (reference sequence). CDR3: CASSWGSNQPQHF.

This sequence joins TRBV7-2 and TRBJ2-2. CDR3 size: 15 residues. Germline V gene sequence: CDR1 SGHTA, CDR2 FQGNSA. CDR3: CASSLAEANTGELFF.

This clonotype is called medium-sized (0.01 to 0.1%) based on its frequency. V gene TRBV6-5 combines with J gene TRBJ2-3; the D gene TCRdb calls, TRBD1, cannot be checked with no DNA. From germline, CDR1 is MNHEY and CDR2 SVGAGI. The CDR3 is 13 amino acids. The CDR3 sequence is CAAGEWSTDTQYF.

Judged by frequency, this clonotype is medium-sized (0.01 to 0.1%). The chain recombines TRBV30 with TRBJ1-4; there is no DNA to check the TCRdb D call of TRBD1. The germline CDR1 and CDR2 sequences are GTSNPN and SVGIG (reference sequence). The CDR3 sequence is 13 residues long. The CDR3 spells CACPGTGFQKLFF.

The chain uses TRBV27 and TRBJ2-6; TCRdb outputs TRBD2, but without DNA this stays unchecked. The CDR3 covers 19 residues. CDR1 and CDR2 from the germline V gene are MNHEY and SMNVEV (reference sequence). CDR3 sequence reads: CASSKGLAGGPSGANVLTF. The full variable domain, rest sourced from reference TRBV27 and TRBJ2-6, is EAQVTQNPRYLITVTGKKLTVTCSQNMNHEYMSWYRQDPGLGLRQIYYSMNVEVTDKGDVPEGYKVSRKEKRNFPLILESPSPNQTSLYFCASSKGLAGGPSGANVLTFGAGSRLTVL.